Below, one T cell receptor (beta chain) is given with its context. There is no known antigen for this receptor. No clone much larger than this one lies a single base away; base qualities are absent. The cohort comprised some 700 healthy bone marrow donors. At the time of sampling, all cohort members were nominally healthy, though unrecorded immune exposures were likely present. The donor tested CMV seropositive, placing the donor among the 289 seropositive members of the cohort. Each donor provided a peripheral blood sample, and peripheral blood mononuclear cells were used for TCR beta sequencing. The Qiagen DNeasy Blood Extraction Kit was used to extract genomic DNA from the blood cell samples. This specimen belongs to a study of cytomegalovirus exposure and HLA in healthy donors (dated by TCRdb to about 2017). In terms of the full investigation: According to an earlier analysis of several hundred of the donors, about 179 million T cells yielded roughly 100 million unique TCR beta sequences and roughly 280 Gb of sequence data. Among 398 genotyped donors of the cohort, an average of around 250,000 unique TCR beta nucleotide sequences was sequenced per donor, of which approximately 19% were non-productive. An earlier analysis of 450 to 750 of the donors used high-throughput TCR beta sequencing to judge whether each TCR beta V gene segment behaved as functional or pseudogenic. In a later analysis, previously published TCR beta repertoires from about 640 donors were re-analyzed and high-resolution HLA genotyping was added so that TCR occurrence patterns could be studied. All discovery cohort repertoires had been generated using a single sequencing platform. Class I and class II HLA loci were covered by the typing at four-digit resolution. A later genetic analysis used genome-wide SNP genotypes for 398 of the 666 donors, treating that subset as a discovery cohort. The study profiled the T cell repertoires of hundreds of subjects by immunosequencing and related them to cytomegalovirus serostatus. Roughly 320 gigabases of sequencing data and around 85 million unique TCR sequences made up an early release that covered 500 to 650 HLA-typed donors. About five DR-DQ haplotypes were treated as single units for association and clustering because of strong linkage in the cohort. In the later analysis, no new phenotypic data were used to find candidate immune exposures; instead, reliance was placed on TCR beta sequences and their occurrence across donors. Donor age, sex, ethnicity and CMV serostatus were compiled together with the repertoire data. Typing coverage differed by locus: A, B, C, DRB1 and DQB1 were typed in roughly 620-630 donors, DQA1 in 500 to 550, DPA1 in around 580, and DPB1 in 472. The genetic ancestry cluster associated with self-reported Caucasian donors included around 76% of the 398 genotyped donors. To predict cytomegalovirus infection status, the study combined high-throughput TCR immunosequencing, statistical association of individual TCRs with disease status, and machine learning. The aim of the study was to test whether cataloging public T cell receptors could identify signatures of past pathogen exposure. In addition to the first cohort of 666 subjects, a separate validation cohort of 120 different subjects was used.

What the research found in general, with its limitations: Immune exposure information for the cohort was limited to CMV serostatus. Because the 87-base-pair reads could not distinguish some IMGT-functional V segments, including TRBV6-2 and TRBV6-3, those segments were excluded. Strong co-occurrence of HLA alleles, especially DR and DQ, made assigning TCR associations to individual alleles difficult. The classifier was reported to diagnose cytomegalovirus status with high specificity and sensitivity in both the original and validation cohorts. In this cohort, only TCR beta chains were sequenced, and detectable features were limited by the absence of alpha or paired-chain data. In a later analysis, most CMV-associated TCR beta chains were found to appear HLA-restricted, with HLA associations seemingly driven largely by CMV exposure. A later analysis found that TCR association rates varied across HLA loci, with DRB1 alleles showing the most associated TCRs and HLA-C alleles the fewest. V-gene and J-gene trimming of TCR beta chains was associated with a missense DCLRE1C variant in a later genetic analysis, and the association was replicated in an independent cohort. Linkage disequilibrium might explain the correlated functional status among segregating V segments, but an unknown experimental factor could not be ruled out. According to a later analysis, parvovirus B19, influenza, CMV and Epstein-Barr virus appeared linked to several top co-occurrence clusters. A group of highly shared sequence variants was considered likely to be a technical artifact of the sequencing pipeline. In the study, approximately 150 TCR beta chains were listed as associated with cytomegalovirus. An earlier analysis of approximately 570 of the donors showed that most TCR beta V segments appeared in productive rearrangements either about 90% or about 30% of the time, which broadly matched IMGT annotations. The authors suggested that the approach could potentially be extended to other disease states and immunological phenotypes. Specific HLA alleles were associated with about 17,000 TCR beta sequences at a false discovery rate of 0.05 in a later analysis. Compared with equally common non-associated chains, HLA-associated TCR beta chains in a later analysis were more clonally expanded and had lower generation probabilities. A further reported finding was that TCR beta sequences accurately predicted the HLA-A and HLA-B alleles for most subjects in the first cohort. Most TCR sequences were observed very rarely across donors, whereas some public TCRs were present in many individuals. Over 15 rarely observed V segments, including chromosome 9 orphons, were excluded from the earlier analysis of almost 600 of the donors because counts were too low. Three of the identified cytomegalovirus-associated TCR beta chains were confirmed in vitro to be specific for cytomegalovirus antigens. The presence/absence analyses assumed that sequencing depth was roughly uniform across donors, and that assumption may not be true. According to a later genetic analysis, donors in an Asian-associated ancestry cluster had fewer N-insertions in productive TCRs than the approximately 650-donor mean. Because HLA typing was missing for some donors at each locus, association tests included only the typed subset.

CDR1 MGHDK and CDR2 SYGVNS are derived from the germline V gene. V sheds 6 bases and J sheds 8 bases, leaving 13 bases between their ends. The CDR3, cysteine through phenylalanine, is 12 amino acids long. Only CDR3 DNA remains: 36 bases, in frame from the first base. The library relied on the immunoSEQ multiplex PCR assay. For the multiplex PCR, a mixture combining 60 forward primers for TCR Vbeta segments and 13 reverse primers for TCR Jbeta segments was used. A multiplex PCR assay on genomic DNA amplified the CDR3 region of rearranged TCR beta genes. The amplified TCR beta libraries were sequenced on the Illumina HiSeq System as 87-base-pair reads. From the authors' description of their analysis: Across the 670 or so repertoires, a later analysis counted 80 million or so unique TCR beta chains, roughly 11 million of which were shared by at least two donors. Raw reads were error-corrected and collapsed into unique sequences by a nearest-neighbor algorithm in which closely related sequences were merged to remove PCR and sequencing errors. To assign V, D and J gene segments, CDR3 sequences were aligned to IMGT reference sequences. For a sequence to be retained, at least a six-nucleotide match to both a V gene segment and a J gene segment was required. Rearrangements were classified as productive when the CDR3 lacked stop codons and remained in frame with V and J, and all other rearrangements were classified as non-productive. Following IMGT convention, CDR3 was defined as the stretch from the second conserved V-encoded cysteine to the conserved J-encoded phenylalanine. In an earlier analysis of 587 of the donors, sequences lacking an unambiguous match to a single V gene segment were excluded. In an earlier analysis of 450 to 750 of the donors, a V segment was called functional when productive rearrangements were above 56.7%, and segregating when the standard deviation between donors exceeded 5%. To diagnose cytomegalovirus status from the catalog of TCR beta chain sequences, a statistical classification framework was built. In a later analysis, V and J genes were assigned by comparing TCR nucleotide sequences against IMGT/GENE-DB human TR gene sequences. Using the TCRdist pipeline, a later analysis assigned CDR3 sequences along with most-parsimonious VDJ recombination scenarios. In a later analysis, every TCR beta chain was defined by the combination of its CDR3 amino acid sequence and its V-gene family, and reads without a unique V-gene family were dropped. To address suspected cross-contamination and a sequencing artifact, a later analysis removed approximately 590 highly shared, low-generation-probability nucleotide sequences. In a later analysis, a clonal expansion index for each public chain was calculated from normalized within-repertoire ranks of inferred template counts. In a later analysis, generation probabilities were computed with a VDJ recombination model fitted to out-of-frame rearrangements, and the resulting probabilities were checked against IGoR. Hypergeometric tests were used in a later analysis to score TCR-TCR, TCR-HLA and TCR-CMV co-occurrence, with a repertoire-size bias correction applied to the TCR pairs. In a later analysis, false discovery rates were estimated by permuting HLA or CMV assignments 20 times. In a later analysis, co-occurring TCRs were grouped using DBSCAN, and TCRdist sequence similarity was added for clustering within HLA-allele-positive subsets. For co-occurrence clustering, repertoires with fewer than 30,000 or more than 120,000 public chains were excluded, along with roughly 5 repertoires with anomalous nucleotide sharing. Held by TCRdb, this immuneACCESS table contains in-frame sequences only and omits some clones. Under half of the omission traces to an unresolved V gene where checked; the cause of the rest is unknown. V, J and clone size are taken as reported in that table, and D and trimming were inferred from the DNA itself. Recorded for this sample are more than 110,000 clones; roughly 83% of them occurred a single time. 4.1% of the sample goes to the ten largest clones.

Input material: PBMCs. In this chain, TRBV25-1 is recombined with TRBJ1-2; TRBD1 is possibly the D segment (5 matching bases). This TCR was recovered from a man aged 35-49 years in good health and CMV-seropositive. The CDR3 protein: CASRKGFLGYTF. The bases are TGTGCCAGCAGAAAGGGGTTTTTAGGCTACACCTTC.